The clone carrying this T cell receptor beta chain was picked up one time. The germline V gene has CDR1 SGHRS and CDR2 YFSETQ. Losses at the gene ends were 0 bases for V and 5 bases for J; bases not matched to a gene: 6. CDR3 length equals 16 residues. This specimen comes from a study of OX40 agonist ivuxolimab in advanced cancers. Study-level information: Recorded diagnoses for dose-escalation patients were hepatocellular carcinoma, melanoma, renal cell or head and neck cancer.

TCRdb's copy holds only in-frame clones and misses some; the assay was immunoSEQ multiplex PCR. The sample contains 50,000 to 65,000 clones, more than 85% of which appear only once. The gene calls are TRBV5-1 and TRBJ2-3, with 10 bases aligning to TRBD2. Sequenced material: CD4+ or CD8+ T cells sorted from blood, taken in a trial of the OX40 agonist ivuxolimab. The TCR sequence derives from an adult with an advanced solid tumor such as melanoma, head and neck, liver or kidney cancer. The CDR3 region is CASSLGSGGALDTQYF. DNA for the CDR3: TGCGCCAGCAGCTTGGGGAGCGGGGGGGCCTTAGATACGCAGTATTTT. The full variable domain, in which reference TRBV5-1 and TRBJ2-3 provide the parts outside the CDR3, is KAGVTQTPRYLIKTRGQQVTLSCSPISGHRSVSWYQQTPGQGLQFLFEYFSETQRNKGNFPGRFSGRQFSNSRSEMNVSTLELGDSALYLCASSLGSGGALDTQYFGPGTRLTVL.